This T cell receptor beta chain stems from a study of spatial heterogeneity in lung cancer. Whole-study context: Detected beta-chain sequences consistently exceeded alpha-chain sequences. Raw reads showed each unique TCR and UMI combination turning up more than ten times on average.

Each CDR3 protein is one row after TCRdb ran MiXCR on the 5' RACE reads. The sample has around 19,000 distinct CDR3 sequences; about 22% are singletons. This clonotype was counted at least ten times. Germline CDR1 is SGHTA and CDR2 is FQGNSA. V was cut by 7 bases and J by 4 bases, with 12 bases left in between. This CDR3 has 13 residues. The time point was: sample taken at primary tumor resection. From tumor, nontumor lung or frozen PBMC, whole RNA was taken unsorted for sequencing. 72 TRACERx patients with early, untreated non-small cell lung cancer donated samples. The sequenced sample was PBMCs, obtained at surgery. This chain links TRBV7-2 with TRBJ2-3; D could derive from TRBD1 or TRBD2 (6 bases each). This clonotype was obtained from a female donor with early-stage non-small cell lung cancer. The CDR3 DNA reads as TGTGCCAGCAATGGGGGGCCGTCAGATACGCAGTATTTT. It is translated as CASNGGPSDTQYF. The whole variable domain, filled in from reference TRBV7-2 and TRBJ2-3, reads GAGVSQSPSNKVTEKGKDVELRCDPISGHTALYWYRQSLGQGLEFLIYFQGNSAPDKSGLPSDRFSAERTGGSVSTLTIQRTQQEDSAVYLCASNGGPSDTQYFGPGTRLTVL.